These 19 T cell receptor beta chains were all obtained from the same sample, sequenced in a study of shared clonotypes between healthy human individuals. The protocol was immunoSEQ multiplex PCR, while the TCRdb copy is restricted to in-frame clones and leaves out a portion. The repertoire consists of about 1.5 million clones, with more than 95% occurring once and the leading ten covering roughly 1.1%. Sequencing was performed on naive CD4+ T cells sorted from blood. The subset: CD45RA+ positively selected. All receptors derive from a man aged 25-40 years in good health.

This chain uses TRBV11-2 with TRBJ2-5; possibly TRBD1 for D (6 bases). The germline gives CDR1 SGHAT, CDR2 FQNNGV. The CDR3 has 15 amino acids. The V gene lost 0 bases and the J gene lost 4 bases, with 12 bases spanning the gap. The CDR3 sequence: CASSLDLYRVETQYF. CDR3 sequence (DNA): TGTGCCAGCAGCTTAGATCTTTACAGGGTAGAGACCCAGTACTTC.

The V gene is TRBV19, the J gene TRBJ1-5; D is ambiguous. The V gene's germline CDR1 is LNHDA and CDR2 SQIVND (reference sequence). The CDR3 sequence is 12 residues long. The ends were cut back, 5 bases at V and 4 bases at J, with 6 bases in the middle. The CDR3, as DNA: TGTGCCAGTAGTCCCAGAAATCAGCCCCAGCATTTT. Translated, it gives CASSPRNQPQHF.

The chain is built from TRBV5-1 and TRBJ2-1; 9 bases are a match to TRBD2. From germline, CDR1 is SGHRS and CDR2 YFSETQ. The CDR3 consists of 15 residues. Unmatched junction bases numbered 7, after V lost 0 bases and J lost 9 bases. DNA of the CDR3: TGCGCCAGCAGCTTGGTAGGAGCGGGAGGCCCTGAGCAGTTCTTC. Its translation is CASSLVGAGGPEQFF.

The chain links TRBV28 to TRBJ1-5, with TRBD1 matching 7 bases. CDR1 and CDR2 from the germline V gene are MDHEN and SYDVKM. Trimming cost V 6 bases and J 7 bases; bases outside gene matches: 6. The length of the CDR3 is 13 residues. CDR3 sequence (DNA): TGTGCCAGCAGGGCTCAGGGGGAGCAGCCCCAGCATTTT. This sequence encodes CASRAQGEQPQHF.

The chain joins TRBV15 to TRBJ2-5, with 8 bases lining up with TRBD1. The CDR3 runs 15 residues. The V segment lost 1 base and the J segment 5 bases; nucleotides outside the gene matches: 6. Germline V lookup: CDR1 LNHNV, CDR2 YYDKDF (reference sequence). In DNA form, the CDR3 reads TGTGCCACCAGCAGAGGGACAGGGCGTTCTGAGACCCAGTACTTC. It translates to CATSRGTGRSETQYF.

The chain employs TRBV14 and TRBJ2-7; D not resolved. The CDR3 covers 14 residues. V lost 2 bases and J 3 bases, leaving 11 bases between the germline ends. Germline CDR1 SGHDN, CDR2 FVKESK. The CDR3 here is CASSQIGVGYEQYF. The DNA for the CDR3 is TGTGCCAGCAGCCAAATAGGCGTAGGCTACGAGCAGTACTTC.

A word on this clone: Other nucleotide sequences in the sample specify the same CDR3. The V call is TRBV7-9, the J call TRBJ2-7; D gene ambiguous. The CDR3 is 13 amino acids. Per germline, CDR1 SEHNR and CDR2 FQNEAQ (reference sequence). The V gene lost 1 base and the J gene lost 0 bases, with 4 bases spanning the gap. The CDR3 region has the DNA TGTGCCAGCAGCTTAGACAGCTCCTACGAGCAGTACTTC. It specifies CASSLDSSYEQYF.

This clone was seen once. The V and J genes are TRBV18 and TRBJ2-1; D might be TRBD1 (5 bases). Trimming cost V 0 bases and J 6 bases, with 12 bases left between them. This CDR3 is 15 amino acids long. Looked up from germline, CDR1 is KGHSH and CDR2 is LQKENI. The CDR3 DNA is TGTGCCAGCTCACCACCAGGGGATGGTACCAATGAGCAGTTCTTC. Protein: CASSPPGDGTNEQFF. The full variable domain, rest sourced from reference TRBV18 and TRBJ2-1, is NAGVMQNPRHLVRRRGQEARLRCSPMKGHSHVYWYRQLPEEGLKFMVYLQKENIIDESGMPKERFSAEFPKEGPSILRIQQVVRGDSAAYFCASSPPGDGTNEQFFGPGTRLTVL.

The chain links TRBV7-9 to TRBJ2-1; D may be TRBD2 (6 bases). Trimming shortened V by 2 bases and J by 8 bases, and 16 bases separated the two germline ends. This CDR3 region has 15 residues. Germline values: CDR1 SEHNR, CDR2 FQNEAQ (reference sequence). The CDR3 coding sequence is TGTGCCAGCAGCTTAAGAGCGGGTGCGCAAGATGAGCAGTTCTTC. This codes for CASSLRAGAQDEQFF.

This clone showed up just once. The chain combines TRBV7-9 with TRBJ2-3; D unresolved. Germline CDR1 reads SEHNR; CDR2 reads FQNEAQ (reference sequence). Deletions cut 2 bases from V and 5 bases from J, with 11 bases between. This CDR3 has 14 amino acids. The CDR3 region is CASSLTGREDTQYF. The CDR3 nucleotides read TGTGCCAGCAGCTTAACCGGGCGTGAAGATACGCAGTATTTT.

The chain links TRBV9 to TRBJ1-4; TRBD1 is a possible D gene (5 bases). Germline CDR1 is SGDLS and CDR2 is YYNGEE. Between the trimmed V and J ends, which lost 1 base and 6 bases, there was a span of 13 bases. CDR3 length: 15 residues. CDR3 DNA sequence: TGTGCCAGCAGCGTACGAGGGCAGGGATATGAAAAACTGTTTTTT. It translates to CASSVRGQGYEKLFF.

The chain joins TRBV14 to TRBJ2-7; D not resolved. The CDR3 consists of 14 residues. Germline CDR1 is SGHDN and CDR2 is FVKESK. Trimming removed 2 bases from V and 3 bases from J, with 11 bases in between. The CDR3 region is CASSQRVRDYEQYF. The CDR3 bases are TGTGCCAGCAGCCAACGGGTAAGGGACTACGAGCAGTACTTC.

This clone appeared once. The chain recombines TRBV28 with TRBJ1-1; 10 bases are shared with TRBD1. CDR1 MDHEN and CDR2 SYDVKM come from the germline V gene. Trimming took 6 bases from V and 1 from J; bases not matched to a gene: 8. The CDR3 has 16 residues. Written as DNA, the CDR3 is TGTGCCAGCAGCCTCGACAGGGGGCGAGGGAACACTGAAGCTTTCTTT. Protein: CASSLDRGRGNTEAFF.

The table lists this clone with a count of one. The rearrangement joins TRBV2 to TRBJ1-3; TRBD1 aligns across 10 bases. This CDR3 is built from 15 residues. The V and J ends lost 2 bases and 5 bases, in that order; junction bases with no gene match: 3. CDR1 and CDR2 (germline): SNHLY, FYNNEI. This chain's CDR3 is CASSEWDRGRNTIYF. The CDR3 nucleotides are TGTGCCAGCAGTGAATGGGACAGGGGCCGAAACACCATATATTTT.

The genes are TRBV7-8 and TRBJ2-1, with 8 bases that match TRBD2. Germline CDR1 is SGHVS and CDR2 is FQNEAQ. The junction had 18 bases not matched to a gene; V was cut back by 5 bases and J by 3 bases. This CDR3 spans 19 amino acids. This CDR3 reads CASSPPIRREGLFYNEQFF. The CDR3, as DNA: TGTGCCAGCAGCCCCCCAATCCGTCGGGAGGGCCTTTTCTACAATGAGCAGTTCTTC.

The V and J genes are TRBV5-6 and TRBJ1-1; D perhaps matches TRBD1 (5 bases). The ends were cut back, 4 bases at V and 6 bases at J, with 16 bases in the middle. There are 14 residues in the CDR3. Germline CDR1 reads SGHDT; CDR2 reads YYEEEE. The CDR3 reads CASSLGPGRAEAFF. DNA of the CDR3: TGTGCCAGCAGCCTGGGACCGGGGAGGGCTGAAGCTTTCTTT.

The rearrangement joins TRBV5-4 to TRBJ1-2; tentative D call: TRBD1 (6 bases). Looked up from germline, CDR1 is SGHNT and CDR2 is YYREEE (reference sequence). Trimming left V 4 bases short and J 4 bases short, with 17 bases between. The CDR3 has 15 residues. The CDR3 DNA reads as TGTGCCAGCAGCACAACGGGTACAGGGATCTATGGCTACACCTTC. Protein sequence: CASSTTGTGIYGYTF.

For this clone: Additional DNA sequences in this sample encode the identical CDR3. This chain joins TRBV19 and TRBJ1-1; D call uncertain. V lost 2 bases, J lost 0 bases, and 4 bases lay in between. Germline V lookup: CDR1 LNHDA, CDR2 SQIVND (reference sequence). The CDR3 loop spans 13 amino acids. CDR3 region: CASSIRMNTEAFF. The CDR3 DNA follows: TGTGCCAGTAGTATACGGATGAACACTGAAGCTTTCTTT.

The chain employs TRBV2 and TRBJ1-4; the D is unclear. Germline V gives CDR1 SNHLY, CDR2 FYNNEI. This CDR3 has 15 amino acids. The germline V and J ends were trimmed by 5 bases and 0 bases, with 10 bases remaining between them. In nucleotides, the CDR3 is TGTGCCAGCAGTCGGGTGGGGTCAACTAATGAAAAACTGTTTTTT. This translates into CASSRVGSTNEKLFF.